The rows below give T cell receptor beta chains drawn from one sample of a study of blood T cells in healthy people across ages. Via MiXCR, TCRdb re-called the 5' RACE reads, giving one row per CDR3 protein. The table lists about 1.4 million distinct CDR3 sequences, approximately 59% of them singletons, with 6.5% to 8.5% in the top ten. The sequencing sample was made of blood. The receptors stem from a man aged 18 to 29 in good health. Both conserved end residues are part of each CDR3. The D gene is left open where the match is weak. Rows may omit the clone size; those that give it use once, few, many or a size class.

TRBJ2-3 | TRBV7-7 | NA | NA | TGTGCCAGCAGCTTAGCGCTTCAGACAGATACGCAGTATTTT | CASSLALQTDTQYF
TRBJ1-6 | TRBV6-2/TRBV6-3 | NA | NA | TGTGCCAGCAGCACCGCAGGGGCCTATAATTCACCCCTCCACTTT | CASSTAGAYNSPLHF
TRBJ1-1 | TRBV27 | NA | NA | TGTGCCACCCAATCAACCGGGCCCACCTTTGGGGCTTTCTTT | CATQSTGPTFGAFF
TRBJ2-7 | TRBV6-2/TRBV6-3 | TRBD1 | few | TGTGCGTCAAGAGGGACAGTATCCTACGAGCAGTACTTC | CASRGTVSYEQYF
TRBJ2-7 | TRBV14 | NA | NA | TGTGCCAGCAGCCAGAAGGGCCTCATCTACGAGCAGTACTTC | CASSQKGLIYEQYF
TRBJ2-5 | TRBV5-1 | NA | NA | TGCGCCAGCAGCTTGGATGCTCAGGGGTCAGAGACCCAGTACTTC | CASSLDAQGSETQYF
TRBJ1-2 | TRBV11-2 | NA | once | TGTGCCAGCAGCGGAGGGGGTTCTATAGGGATCAACTATGGCTACACCTTC | CASSGGGSIGINYGYTF
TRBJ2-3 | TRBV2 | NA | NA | TGTGCCAAACTGGCGGGGCAAACAGATACGCAGTATTTT | CAKLAGQTDTQYF
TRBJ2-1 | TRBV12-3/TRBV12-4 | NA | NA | TGTGCCAGCAGCCCCCGGGCAGGAGACAGCTCCTACAATGAGCAGTTCTTC | CASSPRAGDSSYNEQFF
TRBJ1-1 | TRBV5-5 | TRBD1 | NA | TGTGCCAGCAGCCCGGGGACAGAACTTGAAGCTTTCTTT | CASSPGTELEAFF
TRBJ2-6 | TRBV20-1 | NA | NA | TGCAGTGCTAGAGATTGGGCAGCCTCTGGGGCCAACGTCCTGACTTTC | CSARDWAASGANVLTF
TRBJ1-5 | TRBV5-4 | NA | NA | TGTGCCAGCAGCCCCTCGAGGAATCAGCCCCAGCATTTT | CASSPSRNQPQHF
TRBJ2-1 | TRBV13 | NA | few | TGTGCCAGCAGCTGGACAGTCGGGGGGAGTTCCTACAATGAGCAGTTCTTC | CASSWTVGGSSYNEQFF
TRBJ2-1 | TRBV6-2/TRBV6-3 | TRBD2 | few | TGTGCCAGCAGTGATACCCGACTAGCGGGGGTACGGGATGAGCAGTTCTTC | CASSDTRLAGVRDEQFF
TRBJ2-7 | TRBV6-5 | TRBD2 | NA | TGTGCCAGCAGCTACGGGACTACTTACGAGCAGTACTTC | CASSYGTTYEQYF
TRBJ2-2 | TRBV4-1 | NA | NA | TGCGCCAGCAGCCAGGGCGGATATCCGAACACCGGGGAGCTGTTTTTT | CASSQGGYPNTGELFF
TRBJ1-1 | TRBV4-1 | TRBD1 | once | TGCGCCAGCAGCCAAGGGCTGGGACAGGGGCGCCCGGAGGCCGGAGCTTTCTTT | CASSQGLGQGRPEAGAFF
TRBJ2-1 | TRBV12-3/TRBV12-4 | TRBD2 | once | TGTGCCAGCACCCTAAGCGGGGGGGCGTTTAATGAGCAGTTCTTC | CASTLSGGAFNEQFF
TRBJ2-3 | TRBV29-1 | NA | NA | TGCAGCGCCGACAGGAGCACAGATACGCAGTATTTT | CSADRSTDTQYF
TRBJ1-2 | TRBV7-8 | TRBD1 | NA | TGTGCCAGCAGCTTAGTGGAGACAGGGGCTTGTGGCTACACCTTC | CASSLVETGACGYTF
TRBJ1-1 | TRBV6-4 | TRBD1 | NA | TGTGCCAGCAGCTCGACAGGGGGGGGTAGTGAAGCTTTCTTT | CASSSTGGGSEAFF
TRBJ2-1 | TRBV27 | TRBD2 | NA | TGTGCCAGCAGTTTGACTAGCGGGGTTGAGCAGTTCTTC | CASSLTSGVEQFF
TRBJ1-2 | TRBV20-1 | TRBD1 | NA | TGCAGTGCTAGGATCTCGGTCAGGACAGGGGTCGTGTTAGACTATGGCTACACCTTC | CSARISVRTGVVLDYGYTF
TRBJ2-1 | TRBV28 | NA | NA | TGTGTCAGCCCTCCTGTGGGCTCCTACAATGAGCAGTTCTTC | CVSPPVGSYNEQFF
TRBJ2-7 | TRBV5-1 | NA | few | TGCGCCAGCAGCCCCGATGGAGGGTTCAGCTACGAGCAGTACTTC | CASSPDGGFSYEQYF
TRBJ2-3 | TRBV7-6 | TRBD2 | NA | TGTGCCAGCAGCCCAAACCGACTAGCTGGCGACACAGATACGCAGTATTTT | CASSPNRLAGDTDTQYF
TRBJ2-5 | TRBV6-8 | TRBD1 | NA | TGTGCCAGCAGTGGGAAGACAGGGATCCAGACCCAGTACTTC | CASSGKTGIQTQYF
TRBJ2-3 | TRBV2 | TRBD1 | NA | TGTGCCAGCCGGGACAGGGGGCTTGGAGATACGCAGTATTTT | CASRDRGLGDTQYF
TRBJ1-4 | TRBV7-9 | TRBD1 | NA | TGTGCCAGCAGCCCGGCGAGGGTGGGACAGGGTTCTGGAAAACTGTTTTTT | CASSPARVGQGSGKLFF
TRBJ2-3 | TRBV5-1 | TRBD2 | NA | TGCGCCAGCAGCCCACAGAGGACTAGCGGGGGAGATACGCAGTATTTT | CASSPQRTSGGDTQYF
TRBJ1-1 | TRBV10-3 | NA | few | TGTGCCATCAGCAAGGACGAGAACACTGAAGCTTTCTTT | CAISKDENTEAFF
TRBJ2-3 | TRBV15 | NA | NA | TGTGCCACCAGCGCGACAGGTACGCAGTATTTT | CATSATGTQYF
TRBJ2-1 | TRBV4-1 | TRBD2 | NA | TGCGCCAGCAGGACCCGAGCGGGGGGCCTCGATGAGCAGTTCTTC | CASRTRAGGLDEQFF
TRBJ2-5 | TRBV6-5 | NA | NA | TGTGCCAGCAGTTACCGGGGCAGGACCCAAGAGACCCAGTACTTC | CASSYRGRTQETQYF
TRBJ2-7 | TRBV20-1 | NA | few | TGCAGTGCTACGGTGGCAGGGCACGAGCAGTACTTC | CSATVAGHEQYF
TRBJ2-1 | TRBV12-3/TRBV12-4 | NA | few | TGTGCCAGCACGCGTTCCGAACGACTAGACAATGAGCAGTTCTTC | CASTRSERLDNEQFF
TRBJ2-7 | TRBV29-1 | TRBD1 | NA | TGCAGCGTTACTACTGACAGGGAAATCTACGAGCAGTACTTC | CSVTTDREIYEQYF
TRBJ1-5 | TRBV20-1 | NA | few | TGCAGTGCTAGAGACGAAGATCATCAGCCCCAGCATTTT | CSARDEDHQPQHF
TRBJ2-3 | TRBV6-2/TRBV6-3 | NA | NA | TGTGCCAGCAGTTACTTGGCGGTAACGTGGGATACGCAGTATTTT | CASSYLAVTWDTQYF
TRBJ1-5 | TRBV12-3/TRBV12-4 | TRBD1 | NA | TGTGCCAGCAGGGCAGGGACAGCAAATCAGCCCCAGCATTTT | CASRAGTANQPQHF
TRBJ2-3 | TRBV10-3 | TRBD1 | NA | TGTGCCATCAGTGCGCCGGGACAGGAAACAGATACGCAGTATTTT | CAISAPGQETDTQYF
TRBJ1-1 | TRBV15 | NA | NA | TGTGCCACCAGCAGGGCCCCCTCATCAGTCACTGAAGCTTTCTTT | CATSRAPSSVTEAFF
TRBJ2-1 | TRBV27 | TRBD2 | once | TGTGCCAGCAGTTTGCGGGGGGACCCCTACGAGCAGTTCTTC | CASSLRGDPYEQFF
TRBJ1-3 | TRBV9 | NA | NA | TGTGCCAGCAGAGGACTCTCTGGAAACACCATATATTTT | CASRGLSGNTIYF
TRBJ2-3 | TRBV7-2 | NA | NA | TGTGCCAGCACCCCAGGAGTAGTGTCAGATACGCAGTATTTT | CASTPGVVSDTQYF
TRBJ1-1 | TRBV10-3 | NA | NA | TGTGCCATCGGGACCCCAGTCGCAAAGCCCACTCCGGGGCGCCACGAAGCTTTCTTT | CAIGTPVAKPTPGRHEAFF
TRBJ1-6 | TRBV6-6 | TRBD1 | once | TGTGCCAGCAGTTATTCCCCAGGGGGCCTTTCACCCCTCCACTTT | CASSYSPGGLSPLHF
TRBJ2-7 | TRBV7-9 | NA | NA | TGTGCCAGCAGCTTCACGAGTGAAAGGGGGACCTACGAGCAGTACTTC | CASSFTSERGTYEQYF
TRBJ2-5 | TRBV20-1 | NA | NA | TGCAGCGCTTCGGACTTGCAAGAGACCCAGTACTTC | CSASDLQETQYF
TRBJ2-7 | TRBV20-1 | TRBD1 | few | TGCAGTGCTAGGGTCGGGACAGGACTCTACGAGCAGTACTTC | CSARVGTGLYEQYF